One and the same sample provided the 21 T cell receptor beta chains below, sequenced in a study of blood T cell repertoires in COVID-19. Libraries were prepared by immunoSEQ multiplex PCR; TCRdb keeps only in-frame clonotypes and omits some of them. The profile shows about 210,000 clones, roughly 89% of them singletons. The sequenced material came from PBMCs or T cells enriched from blood (not recorded which). The receptor set was obtained from a woman in her 30s who had been exposed to COVID-19.

J is TRBJ2-7 and V is TRBV7-9; D is undetermined. V gave up 5 bases and J gave up 3 bases, with 14 bases separating them. The CDR3 runs 14 residues. The germline CDR1 and CDR2 sequences are SEHNR and FQNEAQ (reference sequence). The CDR3 is CASSPAAGSYEQYF. Written as DNA, the CDR3 is TGTGCCAGCAGCCCCGCTGCAGGAAGCTACGAGCAGTACTTC.

V and J are TRBV10-3 and TRBJ1-2; no definite D call. V lost 4 bases and J lost 0, with 12 bases in between. Germline CDR1 ENHRY, CDR2 SYGVKD. The CDR3 consists of 15 residues. CDR3 amino acids: CAISGTPKANYGYTF. The CDR3 nucleotides read TGTGCCATCAGTGGAACCCCTAAAGCTAACTATGGCTACACCTTC.

The chain employs TRBV3-1 (or the pseudogene TRBV3-2) and TRBJ1-2; maybe TRBD1 (5 bases). V lost 1 base and J 3 bases, leaving 9 bases between the germline ends. CDR1 and CDR2 (germline): LGHDT, YNNKEL (reference sequence). This CDR3 has 14 residues. The CDR3 nucleotides read TGTGCCAGCAGCCAAGTGCAGGGCGACTATGGCTACACCTTC. Its translation is CASSQVQGDYGYTF.

This clone was seen once. The chain uses TRBV7-9 and TRBJ1-1, with D hard to call. V gave up 7 bases and J gave up 0 bases, with 12 bases separating them. Germline V gene data show CDR1 as SEHNR and CDR2 as FQNEAQ (reference sequence). This CDR3 contains 14 residues. The CDR3 coding sequence is TGTGCCAGCAACCACCGAGAGCTGAACACTGAAGCTTTCTTT. This translates into CASNHRELNTEAFF.

This chain links TRBV18 with TRBJ1-2; TRBD1 agrees at 8 bases. The V gene's germline CDR1 is KGHSH and CDR2 LQKENI. CDR3 length equals 15 residues. V was clipped by 2 bases and J by 8 bases; unmatched bases: 10. The CDR3 loop is CASSPSVTGDNGYTF. In DNA form, the CDR3 reads TGTGCCAGCTCACCATCGGTGACAGGGGATAACGGCTACACCTTC.

The gene calls are TRBV25-1 and TRBJ1-1; TRBD1 matches 9 bases. In germline, CDR1 is MGHDK, CDR2 SYGVNS. The CDR3 has 14 residues. V shed 11 bases and J 3 bases; nucleotides not matched to a gene: 10. This CDR3 is CAGTGRLLDTEAFF. For the CDR3, the DNA is TGTGCCGGGACAGGGCGACTTTTGGACACTGAAGCTTTCTTT.

This rearrangement joins TRBV3-1 (or the pseudogene TRBV3-2) to TRBJ2-7; TRBD2 aligns across 12 bases. Germline trimming cut 4 bases from V and 4 bases from J; bases unmatched to any gene: 2. The CDR3 contains 14 residues. The V gene's germline CDR1 is LGHDT and CDR2 YNNKEL (reference sequence). In DNA form, the CDR3 reads TGTGCCAGCAGCCCTAGCGGGGGGGCTTACGAGCAGTACTTC. Protein: CASSPSGGAYEQYF.

The chain has TRBV4-1 and TRBJ1-5, with 7 bases aligning to TRBD1. The CDR3 sequence is 14 residues long. Germline trimming cut 0 bases from V and 5 bases from J; bases unmatched to any gene: 1. CDR1 is MGHRA, CDR2 YSYEKL, per germline. CDR3 bases: TGCGCCAGCAGCCAAGAGACAGGGCATCAGCCCCAGCATTTT. Amino acid sequence: CASSQETGHQPQHF.

J is TRBJ1-4 and V is TRBV5-6; perhaps TRBD1 as D (5 bases). Germline V gene data show CDR1 as SGHDT and CDR2 as YYEEEE. The germline V and J ends were trimmed by 4 bases and 6 bases, with 13 bases remaining between them. CDR3 size: 14 residues. The CDR3 DNA reads TGTGCCAGCAGCCTTTGGGGGGGTCATGAAAAACTGTTTTTT. Amino acids: CASSLWGGHEKLFF.

The rearrangement uses TRBV5-1 and TRBJ2-2; 7 bases map to TRBD1. The J segment lost 4 bases and the V segment lost 4 bases, leaving 7 bases of the junction unmatched. The CDR3 has 15 amino acids. Germline CDR1 SGHRS, CDR2 YFSETQ. The CDR3 coding sequence is TGCGCCAGCAGCCCACGACAGGGCAGCACCGGGGAGCTGTTTTTT. It translates to CASSPRQGSTGELFF.

In its sample, this clone was seen a few times. This chain uses TRBV11-1 with TRBJ2-5, with a tentative D call TRBD2 (6 bases). V was shortened by 1 base and J by 3 bases, with 9 bases between the two germline ends. The CDR3 length is 14 residues. Looked up from germline, CDR1 is SGHAT and CDR2 is FQDESV (reference sequence). Here the CDR3 DNA reads TGTGCCAGCAGCTTAGGGGGACTTAAAGAGACCCAGTACTTC. This encodes CASSLGGLKETQYF.

This clone was found once. The chain joins TRBV7-8 to TRBJ2-7, with D perhaps TRBD1 (6 bases). Germline CDR1 is SGHVS and CDR2 is FQNEAQ. Trimming stripped 4 bases from V and 11 bases from J, with 12 bases between. The CDR3 consists of 11 residues. CDR3 loop: CASSYRDNKYF. The CDR3 DNA reads TGTGCCAGCAGCTATAGGGACAATAAGTACTTC.

The rearrangement links TRBV6-5 to TRBJ2-7; D is unclear. V was trimmed by 6 bases and J by 0 bases, leaving 9 bases between them. Germline CDR1 is MNHEY and CDR2 is SVGAGI. The length of the CDR3 is 13 residues. The DNA for the CDR3 is TGTGCCAGCAGACAGTTCACCTCCTACGAGCAGTACTTC. Translated, it gives CASRQFTSYEQYF.

This clone was counted only a few times. The chain employs TRBV14 and TRBJ1-2; D is possibly TRBD1 (5 bases). Germline V gene sequence: CDR1 SGHDN, CDR2 FVKESK. The CDR3 consists of 15 residues. V was shortened by 0 bases and J by 6 bases, with 14 bases between the two germline ends. CDR3 sequence reads: CASSQDLQGPDGYTF. The CDR3 bases are TGTGCCAGCAGCCAAGATCTGCAGGGTCCGGATGGCTACACCTTC.

The chain links TRBV29-1 to TRBJ2-3; 11 bases fit TRBD2. After removal of 6 bases from V and 4 bases from J, the junction contained 12 bases not matched to a gene. Germline V gene lookup returns CDR1 SQVTM and CDR2 ANQGSEA. This CDR3 is 16 amino acids long. The CDR3, as DNA: TGCAGCGTCGCGGTTAGCGGGGGGGCCGTTGCAGATACGCAGTATTTT. As protein: CSVAVSGGAVADTQYF.

The V and J genes are TRBV19 and TRBJ1-5, with D tentatively TRBD1 (5 bases). V lost 8 bases and J lost 0, with 14 bases in between. CDR3 size: 15 residues. Germline-derived CDR1 and CDR2 are LNHDA and SQIVND (reference sequence). CDR3 sequence (DNA): TGTGCCAGTTCTGGGGGGAGGGGTAGCAATCAGCCCCAGCATTTT. It yields the protein CASSGGRGSNQPQHF.

The rearrangement links TRBV14 to TRBJ1-1; D unclear. The CDR3 has 14 amino acids. Trimming cost V 4 bases and J 3 bases, with 12 bases left between them. Germline V CDR1 and CDR2: SGHDN, FVKESK. The CDR3 loop is CASSPRSRYTEAFF. The CDR3 DNA reads as TGTGCCAGCAGCCCTAGGTCGAGGTACACTGAAGCTTTCTTT.

The chain links TRBV27 to TRBJ1-1, with a weak D call TRBD1 (5 bases). The CDR3 is made up of 13 amino acids. The germline V gene encodes CDR1 MNHEY and CDR2 SMNVEV (reference sequence). With 3 bases removed from V and 3 bases from J, the gap between germline ends came to 8 bases. The CDR3 protein is CASSFGGDTEAFF. DNA of the CDR3: TGTGCCAGCAGTTTCGGAGGGGACACTGAAGCTTTCTTT.

The genes are TRBV24-1 and TRBJ1-2; unclear D gene. Germline-derived CDR1 and CDR2 are KGHDR and SFDVKD. The CDR3 consists of 14 residues. V lost 6 bases, J lost 0 bases, and 10 bases lay in between. For the CDR3, the DNA is TGTGCCACCAGTTCTGAGACAACTAACTATGGCTACACCTTC. Protein: CATSSETTNYGYTF.

CDR3 residues: CASSRPSSPATNEKLFF. Written as DNA, the CDR3 is TGTGCCAGTAGTAGGCCATCTTCCCCCGCAACTAATGAAAAACTGTTTTTT. The V and J genes are TRBV19 and TRBJ1-4, with D uncertain. Looked up from germline, CDR1 is LNHDA and CDR2 is SQIVND (reference sequence). Trimming shortened V by 4 bases and J by 0 bases, and 15 bases separated the two germline ends. This CDR3 comprises 17 residues.

CDR3 bases: TGTGCCAGCAGTTACGAGGAATTTATTCAGTACTTC. Its protein product is CASSYEEFIQYF. The chain employs TRBV6-2 or TRBV6-3 and TRBJ2-4, with D unresolved. V was cut by 2 bases and J by 10 bases, with 9 bases left in between. Germline CDR1 reads MNHEY; CDR2 reads SVGEGT. The CDR3 is 12 amino acids.